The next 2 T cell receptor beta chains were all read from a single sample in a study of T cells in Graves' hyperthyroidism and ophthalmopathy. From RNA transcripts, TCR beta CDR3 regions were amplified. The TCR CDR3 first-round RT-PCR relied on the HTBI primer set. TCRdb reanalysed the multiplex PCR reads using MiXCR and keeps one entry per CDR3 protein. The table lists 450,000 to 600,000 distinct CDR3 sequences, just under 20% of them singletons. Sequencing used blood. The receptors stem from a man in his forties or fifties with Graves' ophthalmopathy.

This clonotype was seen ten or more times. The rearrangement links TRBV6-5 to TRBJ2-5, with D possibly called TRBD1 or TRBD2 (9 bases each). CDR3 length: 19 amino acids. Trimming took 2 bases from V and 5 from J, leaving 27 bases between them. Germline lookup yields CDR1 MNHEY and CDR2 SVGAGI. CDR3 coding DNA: TGTGCCAGCAGTTACACCCGGGGTGGGCTAGCGGGACAGGGCGAGACCCAGTACTTC. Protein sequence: CASSYTRGGLAGQGETQYF.

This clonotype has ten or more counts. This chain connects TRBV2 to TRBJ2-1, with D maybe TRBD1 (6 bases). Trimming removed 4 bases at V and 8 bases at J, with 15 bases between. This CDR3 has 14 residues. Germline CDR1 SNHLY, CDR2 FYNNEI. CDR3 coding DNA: TGTGCCAGCAGTGTTACAGGGTTCGACCATGAGCAGTTCTTC. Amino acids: CASSVTGFDHEQFF. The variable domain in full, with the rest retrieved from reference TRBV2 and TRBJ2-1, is EPEVTQTPSHQVTQMGQEVILRCVPISNHLYFYWYRQILGQKVEFLVSFYNNEISEKSEIFDDQFSVERPDGSNFTLKIRSTKLEDSAMYFCASSVTGFDHEQFFGPGTRLTVL.